This record looks at one T cell receptor beta chain sequence and its context. These data belong to a study of control samples from healthy donors and cancer patients. Sequencing was performed with immunoSEQ multiplex PCR; in TCRdb, only in-frame clones are kept and a portion is missing. The table lists about 150,000 clones, 93% of them singletons. The CDR3 spans 16 residues. CDR1 is KGHSH, CDR2 LQKENI, per germline. V lost 6 bases, J lost 3 bases, and 17 bases lay in between. The TCR sequence derives from a man aged 50 or older in good health. The sample comprised blood. V is TRBV18 and J is TRBJ2-2; D possibly corresponds to TRBD1 (6 bases). The CDR3 sequence: CASSPGADRDTGELFF. CDR3 bases: TGTGCCAGCTCCCCAGGAGCGGACAGAGACACCGGGGAGCTGTTTTTT.